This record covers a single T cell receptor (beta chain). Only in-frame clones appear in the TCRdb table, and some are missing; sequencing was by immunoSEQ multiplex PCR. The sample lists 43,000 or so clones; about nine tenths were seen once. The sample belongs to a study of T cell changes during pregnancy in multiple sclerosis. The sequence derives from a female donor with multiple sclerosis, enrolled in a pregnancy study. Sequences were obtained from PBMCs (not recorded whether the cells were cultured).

Here the CDR3 reads CASSSRGYGYEQYF. The CDR3 nucleotides are TGTGCCAGCAGTTCCAGGGGGTACGGGTACGAGCAGTACTTC. The chain couples TRBV27 to TRBJ2-7; 7 bases agree with TRBD1. This CDR3 contains 14 residues. CDR1 and CDR2 from the germline V gene are MNHEY and SMNVEV (reference sequence). The junction had 7 bases not matched to a gene; V was cut back by 4 bases and J by 4 bases.